This TCR beta chain was captured by sequencing in a study of shared clonotypes between healthy human individuals. Study details: Each donor's CD4 naive and CD4 memory cells filled three plates apiece, CD8 naive two, and CD8 memory one. Whole-study results and caveats: Clonotype sharing among donors, it was expected, would be affected by sequencing depth. The researchers took only blood, and tissue repertoires probably look different.

About this clone: What it recognizes is unknown. One end of the junction does not line up with germline, which may come from a read error.

The data were produced by immunoSEQ multiplex PCR, yet TCRdb's version contains in-frame clones alone and is incomplete. The table includes millions of clones, roughly 92% detected once. Donors had no recently reported acute infections or vaccinations and were HIV-negative. This clonotype was sampled from a man in his late teens or twenties in good health. The specimen sequenced was naive CD4+ T cells sorted from blood. Subset indicated: CD45RA+ positively selected.

The CDR3: CASSAGKSSEQYF. The CDR3 nucleotides read TGCGCCAGCTCGGCAGGGAAGTCCTCCGAGCAGTACTTC. The chain couples TRBV10-1 to TRBJ2-7; possible D gene TRBD1, 5 bases. CDR3 size: 13 residues. The germline V gene has CDR1 WNHNN and CDR2 SYGVQD (reference sequence).